The T cell receptor beta chain described here comes from a study of identical twins. This clonotype was counted between two and nine times. The CDR3 has 16 amino acids. The V and J ends lost 1 base and 6 bases, in that order; junction bases with no gene match: 6. Looked up from germline, CDR1 is LGHDT and CDR2 is YNNKEL (reference sequence). TCRdb fed the 5' RACE reads into MiXCR, producing one record per CDR3 protein. The sample consists of 1,800,000 or so distinct CDR3 sequences, about 30% of them appearing once. This clonotype was sampled from a newborn girl in good health. The rearrangement uses TRBV3-1 and TRBJ2-7, with 13 bases that match TRBD2. What was sequenced was cord blood. The CDR3 bases are TGTGCCAGCAGCCAAGCTTTGCGACTAGCGGGGGGCGAGCAGTACTTC. It specifies CASSQALRLAGGEQYF.